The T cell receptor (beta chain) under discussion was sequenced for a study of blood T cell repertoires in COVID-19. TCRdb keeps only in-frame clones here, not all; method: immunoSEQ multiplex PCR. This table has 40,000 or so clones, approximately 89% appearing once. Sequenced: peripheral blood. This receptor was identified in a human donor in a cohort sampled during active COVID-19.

CDR3 loop: CASSWRERADTQYF. CDR3 DNA: TGTGCCAGCAGCTGGCGGGAGAGAGCAGATACGCAGTATTTT. This chain uses TRBV14 with TRBJ2-3, with 7 bases that match TRBD2. V lost 5 bases to trimming and J lost 4 bases; unmatched junction nucleotides: 6. The CDR3 totals 14 residues. Per germline, CDR1 SGHDN and CDR2 FVKESK.